One T cell receptor beta chain is described in this entry. Libraries were prepared by immunoSEQ multiplex PCR; TCRdb keeps only in-frame clonotypes and omits some of them. The top ten hold about 7.1% of the sample, which has a few hundred thousand clones, 83% seen once. These data come from a study of Ad26.COV2.S vaccination and SARS-CoV-2 variants. Treatment specified: 19 received Ad26.COV2.S at low or high dose, single or two shots; roughly five received placebo; per-sample allocation not given. The investigators took samples on day 63 after the first vaccine or placebo injection. The sequence was collected from a person aged 18-65 years who received the Ad26.COV2.S COVID-19 vaccine or a placebo. The sequenced sample was peripheral blood, obtained in a trial of Ad26.COV2.S vaccine versus placebo.

CDR3 amino acids: CASSRFRDPEGYTF. In nucleotides, the CDR3 is TGTGCCAGCAGCCGGTTCCGGGACCCTGAGGGCTACACCTTC. This chain links TRBV4-2 with TRBJ1-2; possibly TRBD1 for D (5 bases). Trimming stripped 4 bases from V and 8 bases from J, with 17 bases between. There are 14 residues in the CDR3. Germline V gene lookup returns CDR1 LGHNA and CDR2 YNFKEQ.